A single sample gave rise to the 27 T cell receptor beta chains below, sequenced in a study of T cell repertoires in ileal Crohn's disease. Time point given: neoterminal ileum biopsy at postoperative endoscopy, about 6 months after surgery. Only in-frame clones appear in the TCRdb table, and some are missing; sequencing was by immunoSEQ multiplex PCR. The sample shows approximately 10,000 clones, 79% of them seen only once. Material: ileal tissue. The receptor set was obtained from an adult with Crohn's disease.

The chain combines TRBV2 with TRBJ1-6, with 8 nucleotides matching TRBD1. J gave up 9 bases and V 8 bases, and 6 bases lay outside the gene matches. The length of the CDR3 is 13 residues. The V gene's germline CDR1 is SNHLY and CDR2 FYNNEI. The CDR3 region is CASSTGEVSPLHF. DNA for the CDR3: TGTGCCAGCTCGACAGGGGAGGTTTCACCCCTCCACTTT.

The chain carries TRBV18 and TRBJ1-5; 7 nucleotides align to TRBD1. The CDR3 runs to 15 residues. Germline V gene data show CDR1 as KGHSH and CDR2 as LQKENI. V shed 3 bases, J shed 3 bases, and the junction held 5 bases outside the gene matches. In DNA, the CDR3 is TGTGCCAGCTCACCGAGCAGGGGGATCAATCAGCCCCAGCATTTT. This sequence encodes CASSPSRGINQPQHF.

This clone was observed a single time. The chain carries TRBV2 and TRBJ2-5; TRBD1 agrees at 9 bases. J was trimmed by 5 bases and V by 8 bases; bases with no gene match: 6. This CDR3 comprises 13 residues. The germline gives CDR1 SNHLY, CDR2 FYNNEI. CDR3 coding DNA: TGTGCCAGCGTAAACAGGGGGCCGGAGACCCAGTACTTC. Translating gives CASVNRGPETQYF.

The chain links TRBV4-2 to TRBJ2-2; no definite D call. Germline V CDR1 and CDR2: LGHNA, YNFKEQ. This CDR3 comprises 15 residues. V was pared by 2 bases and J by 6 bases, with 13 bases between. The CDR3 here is CASSQPDSWAGELFF. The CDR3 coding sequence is TGTGCCAGCAGCCAACCCGACTCGTGGGCCGGGGAGCTGTTTTTT.

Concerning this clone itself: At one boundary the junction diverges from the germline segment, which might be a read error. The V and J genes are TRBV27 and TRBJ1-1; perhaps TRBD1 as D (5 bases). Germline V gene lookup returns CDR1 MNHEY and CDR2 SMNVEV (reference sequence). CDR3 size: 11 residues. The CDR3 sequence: CASRFRAEAFF. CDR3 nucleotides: TGTGCCAGCAGATTCAGGGCTGAGGCTTTCTTT.

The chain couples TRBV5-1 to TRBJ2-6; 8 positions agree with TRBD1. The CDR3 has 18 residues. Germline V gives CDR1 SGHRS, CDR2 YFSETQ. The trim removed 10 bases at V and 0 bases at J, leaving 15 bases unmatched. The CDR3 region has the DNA TGCGCCGCCAGCTTGGGGACAGGATATGGCTCTGGGGCCAACGTCCTGACTTTC. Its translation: CAASLGTGYGSGANVLTF.

The CDR3 loop is CASSPSSEAFF. The CDR3, as DNA: TGTGCCAGCTCTCCCTCTAGTGAAGCTTTCTTT. This chain uses TRBV18 with TRBJ1-1, with D uncertain. The germline gives CDR1 KGHSH, CDR2 LQKENI. This CDR3 contains 11 residues. Trimming removed 6 bases from V and 7 bases from J, with 9 bases in between.

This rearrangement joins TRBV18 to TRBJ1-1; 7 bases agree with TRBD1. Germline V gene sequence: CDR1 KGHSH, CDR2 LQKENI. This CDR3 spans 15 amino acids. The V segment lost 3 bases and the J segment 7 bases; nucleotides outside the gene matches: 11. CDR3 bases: TGTGCCAGCTCACCGGGCCAGGGGGGCCTGATTGAAGCTTTCTTT. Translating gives CASSPGQGGLIEAFF.

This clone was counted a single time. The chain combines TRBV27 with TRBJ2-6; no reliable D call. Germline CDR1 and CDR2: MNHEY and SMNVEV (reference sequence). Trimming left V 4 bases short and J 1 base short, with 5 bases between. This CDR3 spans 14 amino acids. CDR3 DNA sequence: TGTGCCAGCAGTTCCGTTTCTGGGGCCAACGTCCTGACTTTC. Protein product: CASSSVSGANVLTF.

The CDR3 here is CASSTTSTDTQYF. DNA for the CDR3: TGTGCCAGCTCAACTACTAGCACAGATACGCAGTATTTT. This chain uses TRBV18 with TRBJ2-3, with D hard to call. The CDR3 extends over 13 amino acids. Trimming removed 5 bases at V and 0 bases at J, with 6 bases between. Germline V lookup: CDR1 KGHSH, CDR2 LQKENI. The full variable domain, with the rest looked up from reference TRBV18 and TRBJ2-3, is NAGVMQNPRHLVRRRGQEARLRCSPMKGHSHVYWYRQLPEEGLKFMVYLQKENIIDESGMPKERFSAEFPKEGPSILRIQQVVRGDSAAYFCASSTTSTDTQYFGPGTRLTVL.

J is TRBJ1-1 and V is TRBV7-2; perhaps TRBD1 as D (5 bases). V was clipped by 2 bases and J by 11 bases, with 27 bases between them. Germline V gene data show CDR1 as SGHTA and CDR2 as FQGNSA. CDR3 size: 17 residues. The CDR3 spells CASSLSFPAGHLFSAFF. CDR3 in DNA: TGTGCCAGCAGCTTATCCTTCCCCGCAGGACACCTTTTTTCTGCTTTCTTT. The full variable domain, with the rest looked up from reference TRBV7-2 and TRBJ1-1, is GAGVSQSPSNKVTEKGKDVELRCDPISGHTALYWYRQSLGQGLEFLIYFQGNSAPDKSGLPSDRFSAERTGGSVSTLTIQRTQQEDSAVYLCASSLSFPAGHLFSAFFGQGTRLTVV.

The CDR3 nucleotides are TGCGCCAGCAGCTTGAGTGCGAGGGTCGAGACCCAGTACTTC. It translates to CASSLSARVETQYF. The chain combines TRBV5-1 with TRBJ2-5, with D perhaps matching TRBD2 (5 bases). V gave up 1 base and J gave up 5 bases, with 12 bases separating them. The CDR3 sequence is 14 residues long. Germline V gives CDR1 SGHRS, CDR2 YFSETQ.

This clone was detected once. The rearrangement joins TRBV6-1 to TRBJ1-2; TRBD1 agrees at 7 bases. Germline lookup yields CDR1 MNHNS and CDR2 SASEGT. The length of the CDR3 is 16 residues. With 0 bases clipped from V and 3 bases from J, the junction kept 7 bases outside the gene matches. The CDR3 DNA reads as TGTGCCAGCAGTGAAGCCAACACAGGGGTTTACTATGGCTACACCTTC. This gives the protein CASSEANTGVYYGYTF.

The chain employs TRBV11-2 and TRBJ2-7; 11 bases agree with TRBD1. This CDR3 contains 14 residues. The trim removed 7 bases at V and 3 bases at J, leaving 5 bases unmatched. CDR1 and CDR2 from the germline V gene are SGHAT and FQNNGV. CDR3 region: CASNIGTGGYEQYF. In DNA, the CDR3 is TGTGCCAGCAACATAGGGACAGGGGGCTACGAGCAGTACTTC.

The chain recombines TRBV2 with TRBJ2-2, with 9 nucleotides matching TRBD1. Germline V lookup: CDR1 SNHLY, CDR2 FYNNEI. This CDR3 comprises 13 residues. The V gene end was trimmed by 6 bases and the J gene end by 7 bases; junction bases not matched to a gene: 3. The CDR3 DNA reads TGTGCCAGCAGGGGGACAGGGATCGGGGAGCTGTTTTTT. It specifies CASRGTGIGELFF.

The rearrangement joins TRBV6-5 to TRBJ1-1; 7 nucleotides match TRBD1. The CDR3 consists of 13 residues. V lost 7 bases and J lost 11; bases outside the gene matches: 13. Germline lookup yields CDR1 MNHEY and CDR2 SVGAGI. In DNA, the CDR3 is TGTGCCAGCAATCCAGGGGGAATTAGGGAGGCTTTCTTT. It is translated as CASNPGGIREAFF.

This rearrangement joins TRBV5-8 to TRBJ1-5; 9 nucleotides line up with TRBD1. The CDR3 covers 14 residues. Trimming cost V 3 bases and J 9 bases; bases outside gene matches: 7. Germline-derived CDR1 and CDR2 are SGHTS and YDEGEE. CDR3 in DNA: TGTGCCAGCAGCTCGGACAGGGGCTTGGGGCCCCAGCATTTT. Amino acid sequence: CASSSDRGLGPQHF.

The CDR3 loop is CASSEAAGGTDTQYF. The DNA for the CDR3 is TGTGCCAGCAGTGAAGCGGCAGGGGGCACAGATACGCAGTATTTT. The chain carries TRBV6-1 and TRBJ2-3; D possibly corresponds to TRBD1 (6 bases). The germline V gene encodes CDR1 MNHNS and CDR2 SASEGT. The CDR3 runs 15 residues. Trimming removed 0 bases at V and 1 base at J, with 8 bases between.

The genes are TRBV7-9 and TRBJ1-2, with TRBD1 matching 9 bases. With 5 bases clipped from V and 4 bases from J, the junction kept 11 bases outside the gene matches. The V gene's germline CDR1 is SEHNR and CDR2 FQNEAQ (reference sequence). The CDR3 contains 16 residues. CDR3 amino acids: CASSPPPGQGSYGYTF. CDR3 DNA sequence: TGTGCCAGCAGCCCCCCTCCGGGACAGGGAAGCTATGGCTACACCTTC.

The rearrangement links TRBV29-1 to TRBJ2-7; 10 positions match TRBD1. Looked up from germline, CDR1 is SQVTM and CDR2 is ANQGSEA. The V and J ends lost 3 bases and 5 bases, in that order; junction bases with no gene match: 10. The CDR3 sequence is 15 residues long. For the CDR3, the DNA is TGCAGCGTTGAGAGTCGGGGACAGGGGATCAACGAGCAGTACTTC. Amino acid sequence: CSVESRGQGINEQYF.

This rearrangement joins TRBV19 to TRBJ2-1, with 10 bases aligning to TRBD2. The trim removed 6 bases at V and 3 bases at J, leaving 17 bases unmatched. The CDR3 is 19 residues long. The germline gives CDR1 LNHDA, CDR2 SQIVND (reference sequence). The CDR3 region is CASRPQGAGGPGVYNEQFF. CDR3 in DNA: TGTGCCAGTAGGCCCCAGGGAGCGGGGGGGCCTGGGGTCTACAATGAGCAGTTCTTC.

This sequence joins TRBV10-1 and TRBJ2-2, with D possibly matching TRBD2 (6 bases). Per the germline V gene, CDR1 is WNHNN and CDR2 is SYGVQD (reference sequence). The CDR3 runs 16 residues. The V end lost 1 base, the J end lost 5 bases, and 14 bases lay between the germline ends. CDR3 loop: CASSEFPLGGTGELFF. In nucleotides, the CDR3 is TGCGCCAGCAGTGAGTTTCCCCTGGGGGGAACCGGGGAGCTGTTTTTT.

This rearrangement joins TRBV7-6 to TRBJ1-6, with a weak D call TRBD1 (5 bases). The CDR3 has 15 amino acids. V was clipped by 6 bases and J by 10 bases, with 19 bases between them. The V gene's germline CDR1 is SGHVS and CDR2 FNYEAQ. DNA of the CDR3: TGTGCCAGCAGTCCCGGGGGAGGGGCAGGGTCACCCCTCCACTTT. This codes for CASSPGGGAGSPLHF.

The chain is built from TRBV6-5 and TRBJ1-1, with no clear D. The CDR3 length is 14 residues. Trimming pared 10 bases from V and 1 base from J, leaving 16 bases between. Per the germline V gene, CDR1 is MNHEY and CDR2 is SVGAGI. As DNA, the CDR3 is TGTGCCACACTCCGCGAAAGCCGGAACACTGAAGCTTTCTTT. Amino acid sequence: CATLRESRNTEAFF.

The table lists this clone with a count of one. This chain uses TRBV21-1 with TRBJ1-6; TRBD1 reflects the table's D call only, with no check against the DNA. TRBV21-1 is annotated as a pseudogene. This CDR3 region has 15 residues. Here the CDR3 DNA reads TGTGCCAGCAGCCGCCAGGACTCCTATAATTCACCCCTCCACTTT. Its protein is CASSRQDSYNSPLHF.

The CDR3 here is CASSHRSGSEQFF. The CDR3, as DNA: TGTGCCAGCAGCCACCGGAGCGGAAGTGAGCAGTTCTTC. The chain combines TRBV9 with TRBJ2-1, with D possibly TRBD2 on 5 matching bases. Germline assignment: CDR1 SGDLS and CDR2 YYNGEE. This CDR3 comprises 13 residues. The V end lost 4 bases, the J end lost 9 bases, and 14 bases lay between the germline ends.

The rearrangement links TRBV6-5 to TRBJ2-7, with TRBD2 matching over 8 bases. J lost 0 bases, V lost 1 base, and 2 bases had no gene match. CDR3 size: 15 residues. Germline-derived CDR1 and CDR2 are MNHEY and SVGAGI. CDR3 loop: CASSYFGGGSYEQYF. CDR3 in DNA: TGTGCCAGCAGTTACTTCGGGGGGGGCTCCTACGAGCAGTACTTC.